This is a list of T cell receptor beta chains from one sample in a study of blood T cell repertoires in COVID-19. Using immunoSEQ multiplex PCR, the repertoire was profiled, and TCRdb retains in-frame clones only, with some absent. The table has roughly 320,000 clones, over 85% seen once. The sample consisted of peripheral blood. These receptors came from a woman aged 25-40 years with COVID-19, enrolled during active disease. Each CDR3 is given without its conserved first and last residue. D genes are given only for firm matches. A clone size is listed for some rows: how often the clone was seen (once, few, many), or a class if it is expanded.

>TRBJ2-1|TRBV27|TRBD1|NA
ASSLGQYNEQF
>TRBJ1-5|TRBV7-6|NA|NA
ASSLGDSFNQPQH
>TRBJ1-2|TRBV3-1/TRBV3-2|NA|NA
ASSQEGQANYGYT
>TRBJ1-2|TRBV4-2|NA|NA
ASSQDVAGAGGYT
>TRBJ1-6|TRBV5-4|TRBD1|NA
ASSLWQGGNSPLH
>TRBJ1-6|TRBV20-1|NA|few
SASRLSPLH
>TRBJ2-1|TRBV14|NA|NA
ASSQDYRDNEQF
>TRBJ2-7|TRBV9|NA|NA
ASSVGGDRSYEQY
>TRBJ1-3|TRBV5-5|NA|once
ASSSLGGLTSGNTIY
>TRBJ1-5|TRBV25-1|NA|NA
ASSSGIQPQH
>TRBJ1-2|TRBV7-9|NA|NA
ASSIQAGYT
>TRBJ1-1|TRBV6-5|NA|NA
ASSYLSLGPDTEAF
>TRBJ2-1|TRBV6-6|NA|NA
ASSYGGADEQF
>TRBJ2-2|TRBV13|NA|NA
ASRDYNTGELF
>TRBJ2-7|TRBV4-1|TRBD2|NA
ASSQVSGGLYEQY
>TRBJ1-4|TRBV7-9|TRBD1|NA
ASSFRGQATRGEKLF
>TRBJ2-4|TRBV2|NA|once
ASSFRGAKNIQY
>TRBJ1-2|TRBV5-5|NA|NA
ASSPDGRQVALYGYT
>TRBJ2-7|TRBV4-2|NA|NA
ASSQSAGLSYEQY
>TRBJ2-1|TRBV29-1|TRBD1|NA
SVIQGAMNYNEQF
>TRBJ2-2|TRBV9|NA|NA
ASRVGRGTGELF
>TRBJ1-1|TRBV6-5|TRBD1|NA
ASKRDSEAF
>TRBJ1-2|TRBV6-5|NA|once
ASRPEGRYGYT
>TRBJ2-5|TRBV5-6|TRBD2|NA
ASSWPWGGQETQY
>TRBJ1-1|TRBV7-9|NA|few
ASRPDRNTEAF
>TRBJ2-1|TRBV21-1|NA|NA
ASSSWSRRSLNEQF
>TRBJ1-1|TRBV27|TRBD1|NA
ASSSNRGGNTEAF
>TRBJ1-6|TRBV6-5|NA|once
ASTRGGQNSPLH
>TRBJ2-3|TRBV7-2|TRBD1|NA
ASGTGLGTDTQY
>TRBJ2-7|TRBV5-6|TRBD1|once
ASSLAAGTGSHEQY
>TRBJ1-4|TRBV2|TRBD1|NA
ASRQGLNEKLF
>TRBJ1-2|TRBV5-4|TRBD1|NA
ASSLGGTGINGYT
>TRBJ1-1|TRBV20-1|NA|NA
SARTGGWAF
>TRBJ1-2|TRBV13|NA|NA
ASSLGAGPYGYT
>TRBJ2-3|TRBV25-1|TRBD2|NA
ASSEFRGGADTQY
>TRBJ1-4|TRBV2|TRBD1|NA
ASSEARGNEKLF
>TRBJ2-2|TRBV30|TRBD2|NA
AWSARLAGGWNTGELF
>TRBJ2-3|TRBV5-4|NA|NA
ASSVSGGLSSTDTQY
>TRBJ1-5|TRBV4-1|NA|NA
ASSQAAPGETGQPQH
>TRBJ1-1|TRBV5-1|TRBD1|NA
ASQGSPSGGTEAF
>TRBJ2-7|TRBV6-1|TRBD1|once
ASREGGQVTYEQY
>TRBJ2-1|TRBV7-2|TRBD2|NA
ASSLAIGIAGGHEQF
>TRBJ2-7|TRBV29-1|TRBD2|once
SVERGEGGPYEQY
>TRBJ1-2|TRBV2|NA|once
ASSGSTQGSLYGYT
>TRBJ2-3|TRBV7-2|TRBD1|NA
ASSSGQSTDTQY
>TRBJ2-7|TRBV5-5|NA|once
ASVGGYEQY
>TRBJ2-2|TRBV7-3|NA|NA
ASSLTPGVGELF
>TRBJ2-1|TRBV30|TRBD1|NA
AWSPTRDRGHNEQF
>TRBJ1-6|TRBV9|TRBD1|NA
ASSATGARFH
>TRBJ1-2|TRBV28|TRBD1|NA
ATWDRGPPDYGYT
>TRBJ1-2|TRBV27|TRBD1|NA
ASSLVVPTGEANYGYT
>TRBJ2-5|TRBV7-9|TRBD1|NA
ASSYGTAQETQY
>TRBJ2-7|TRBV1|NA|NA
TSSQDSDRGDSYEQY
>TRBJ1-1|TRBV3-1/TRBV3-2|TRBD1|NA
ASSHHRGLTEAF